These 17 T cell receptor beta chains were all obtained from the same sample, sequenced in a study of lymphopenia after photon versus proton radiotherapy. The data were produced by immunoSEQ multiplex PCR, yet TCRdb's version contains in-frame clones alone and is incomplete. The sample has approximately 65,000 clones; about nine tenths are singletons. The specimen comprised peripheral blood, sampled from a patient treated with proton-based radiotherapy. The receptors shown here come from a man at least 80 years old with esophageal cancer.

The chain has TRBV19 and TRBJ1-1, with D unclear. The ends were cut back, 6 bases at V and 2 bases at J, with 13 bases in the middle. This CDR3 is 14 amino acids long. CDR1 and CDR2 (germline): LNHDA, SQIVND (reference sequence). The DNA for the CDR3 is TGTGCCAGTAGCATCCTAGGAGGCAACACTGAAGCTTTCTTT. It codes for CASSILGGNTEAFF.

This CDR3 reads CASRITGSNQPQHF. The CDR3 nucleotides read TGTGCCAGTAGAATAACAGGGAGCAATCAGCCCCAGCATTTT. The chain joins TRBV19 to TRBJ1-5, with D possibly being TRBD1 (6 bases). The germline V and J ends were trimmed by 6 bases and 1 base, with 10 bases remaining between them. This CDR3 spans 14 amino acids. Germline values: CDR1 LNHDA, CDR2 SQIVND (reference sequence).

The chain has TRBV7-6 and TRBJ1-5; D call uncertain. Germline V lookup: CDR1 SGHVS, CDR2 FNYEAQ. V lost 3 bases and J 6 bases, leaving 12 bases between the germline ends. There are 14 residues in the CDR3. CDR3 DNA: TGTGCCAGCAGCTTGGTAGGGTACGGTCAGCCCCAGCATTTT. This translates into CASSLVGYGQPQHF.

CDR3 in amino acids: CASSPISSNTEAFF. The CDR3 nucleotides are TGCGCCAGCAGCCCCATTAGCTCGAACACTGAAGCTTTCTTT. The gene calls are TRBV5-1 and TRBJ1-1; D is unclear. CDR3 length: 14 amino acids. V was trimmed by 4 bases and J by 1 base, leaving 11 bases between them. Germline V CDR1 and CDR2: SGHRS, YFSETQ. The full variable domain, its missing parts supplied by reference TRBV5-1 and TRBJ1-1, is KAGVTQTPRYLIKTRGQQVTLSCSPISGHRSVSWYQQTPGQGLQFLFEYFSETQRNKGNFPGRFSGRQFSNSRSEMNVSTLELGDSALYLCASSPISSNTEAFFGQGTRLTVV.

This chain connects TRBV9 to TRBJ1-2, with TRBD1 matching 11 bases. Germline loops: CDR1 SGDLS, CDR2 YYNGEE. The CDR3 spans 16 residues. Trimming took 1 base from V and 7 from J; bases not matched to a gene: 9. CDR3 amino acids: CASSVLPAGTGGGYTF. CDR3 nucleotide sequence: TGTGCCAGCAGCGTACTCCCCGCCGGGACAGGGGGTGGCTACACCTTC.

The chain combines TRBV7-2 with TRBJ2-1; TRBD1 agrees at 10 bases. CDR1 is SGHTA, CDR2 FQGNSA, per germline. V was pared by 4 bases and J by 1 base, with 1 base of the junction left unmatched. This CDR3 contains 15 residues. The CDR3 region is CASSSDRGSYNEQFF. CDR3 sequence (DNA): TGTGCCAGCAGCTCGGACAGGGGGTCCTACAATGAGCAGTTCTTC.

V and J are TRBV25-1 and TRBJ2-1, with D possibly called TRBD1 or TRBD2 (6 bases each). V lost 2 bases to trimming and J lost 3 bases, with 20 bases between them. Germline loops: CDR1 MGHDK, CDR2 SYGVNS. The CDR3 runs 18 residues. CDR3 region: CASSETEGGGQDYNEQFF. Here the CDR3 DNA reads TGTGCCAGCAGTGAAACAGAGGGGGGCGGCCAAGACTACAATGAGCAGTTCTTC.

The V gene is TRBV4-3, the J gene TRBJ1-2, with 9 bases identical to TRBD1. The CDR3 spans 17 residues. Germline trimming cut 0 bases from V and 4 bases from J; bases unmatched to any gene: 9. Germline V gene lookup returns CDR1 LGHNA and CDR2 YSLEER. This chain's CDR3 is CASSQEIGDREIYGYTF. DNA of the CDR3: TGCGCCAGCAGCCAAGAGATAGGGGACAGGGAGATCTATGGCTACACCTTC.

This clone has only a few counts. This chain joins TRBV18 and TRBJ2-5; TRBD1 matches 8 bases. Trimming removed 5 bases from V and 5 bases from J; junction bases left unmatched: 1. Germline CDR1 and CDR2: KGHSH and LQKENI. The CDR3 has 12 amino acids. The CDR3 protein is CASSRQGETQYF. CDR3 nucleotide sequence: TGTGCCAGCTCAAGACAGGGGGAGACCCAGTACTTC.

This clone was seen only once. V and J are TRBV9 and TRBJ2-3; 7 nucleotides line up with TRBD1. The V and J ends lost 7 bases and 2 bases, in that order; junction bases with no gene match: 4. The germline V gene has CDR1 SGDLS and CDR2 YYNGEE. This CDR3 spans 13 amino acids. Here the CDR3 DNA reads TGTGCCAGCTCAGGGGGTGTCACAGATACGCAGTATTTT. It encodes CASSGGVTDTQYF.

This chain joins TRBV5-1 and TRBJ2-7, with TRBD1 matching 7 bases. With 4 bases clipped from V and 6 bases from J, the junction kept 4 bases outside the gene matches. Germline V gene data show CDR1 as SGHRS and CDR2 as YFSETQ. This CDR3 spans 12 amino acids. The CDR3 reads CASSTTGAEQYF. DNA for the CDR3: TGCGCCAGCAGCACCACAGGGGCCGAGCAGTACTTC. Filled out from reference TRBV5-1 and TRBJ2-7, the complete variable domain reads KAGVTQTPRYLIKTRGQQVTLSCSPISGHRSVSWYQQTPGQGLQFLFEYFSETQRNKGNFPGRFSGRQFSNSRSEMNVSTLELGDSALYLCASSTTGAEQYFGPGTRLTVT.

This chain links TRBV5-8 with TRBJ2-5; 12 nucleotides align to TRBD2. The germline V gene encodes CDR1 SGHTS and CDR2 YDEGEE. This CDR3 is 16 amino acids long. With 2 bases clipped from V and 3 bases from J, the junction kept 5 bases outside the gene matches. CDR3 loop: CASSFYGLAGKETQYF. DNA of the CDR3: TGTGCCAGCAGCTTTTATGGACTAGCGGGAAAAGAGACCCAGTACTTC.

This chain joins TRBV12-5 and TRBJ2-6, with D perhaps given as TRBD1 or TRBD2 (5 bases each). This CDR3 is 17 amino acids long. Looked up from germline, CDR1 is LGHNT and CDR2 is FRNRAP. Trimming shortened V by 6 bases and J by 0 bases, and 15 bases separated the two germline ends. The CDR3 nucleotides are TGTGCTAGTGGGGCTGGCAGGGAGAGCTCTGGGGCCAACGTCCTGACTTTC. Encoded protein: CASGAGRESSGANVLTF. Full variable domain (missing parts from reference TRBV12-5 and TRBJ2-6): DARVTQTPRHKVTEMGQEVTMRCQPILGHNTVFWYRQTMMQGLELLAYFRNRAPLDDSGMPKDRFSAEMPDATLATLKIQPSEPRDSAVYFCASGAGRESSGANVLTFGAGSRLTVL.

The chain joins TRBV13 to TRBJ2-7, with 8 bases lining up with TRBD2. The germline V gene has CDR1 PRHDT and CDR2 FYEKMQ (reference sequence). The CDR3 is made up of 17 amino acids. V dropped 4 bases and J dropped 3; count of bases not matched to a gene: 14. The CDR3 region is CASSYRSRGGMDYEQYF. The CDR3 DNA reads TGTGCCAGCAGCTATCGATCCCGGGGGGGAATGGACTACGAGCAGTACTTC.

The chain couples TRBV2 to TRBJ1-2; possible D gene TRBD1, 5 bases. The germline V gene encodes CDR1 SNHLY and CDR2 FYNNEI. Trimming shortened V by 0 bases and J by 3 bases, and 14 bases separated the two germline ends. This CDR3 has 16 amino acids. The DNA of the CDR3 is TGTGCCAGCAGTGAAGCGCGGGGGGAGGTCGACTATGGCTACACCTTC. Protein product: CASSEARGEVDYGYTF. Full variable domain (remainder filled in from reference TRBV2 and TRBJ1-2): EPEVTQTPSHQVTQMGQEVILRCVPISNHLYFYWYRQILGQKVEFLVSFYNNEISEKSEIFDDQFSVERPDGSNFTLKIRSTKLEDSAMYFCASSEARGEVDYGYTFGSGTRLTVV.

The chain joins TRBV5-1 to TRBJ1-6; D not resolved. The CDR3 is made up of 14 amino acids. V lost 6 bases, J lost 7 bases, and 14 bases lay in between. Germline CDR1 reads SGHRS; CDR2 reads YFSETQ. The CDR3 nucleotides read TGCGCCAGCACCGTCGATGGAGCGAATTCACCCCTCCACTTT. Protein product: CASTVDGANSPLHF.

This sequence joins TRBV30 and TRBJ2-3, with D unclear. Germline CDR1 and CDR2: GTSNPN and SVGIG (reference sequence). Trimming cost V 3 bases and J 2 bases, with 6 bases left between them. There are 12 residues in the CDR3. The CDR3 DNA sequence: TGTGCCTGGAGACCGAACACAGATACGCAGTATTTT. This gives the protein CAWRPNTDTQYF. Full variable domain (missing parts from reference TRBV30 and TRBJ2-3): SQTIHQWPATLVQPVGSPLSLECTVEGTSNPNLYWYRQAAGRGLQLLFYSVGIGQISSEVPQNLSASRPQDRQFILSSKKLLLSDSGFYLCAWRPNTDTQYFGPGTRLTVL.